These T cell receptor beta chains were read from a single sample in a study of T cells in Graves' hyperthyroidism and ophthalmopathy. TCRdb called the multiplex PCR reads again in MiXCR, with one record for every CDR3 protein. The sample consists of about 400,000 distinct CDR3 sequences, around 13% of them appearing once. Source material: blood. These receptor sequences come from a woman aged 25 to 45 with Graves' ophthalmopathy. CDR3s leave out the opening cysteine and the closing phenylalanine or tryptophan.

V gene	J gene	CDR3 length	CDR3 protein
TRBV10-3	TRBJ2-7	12	AISAGQGRHEQY
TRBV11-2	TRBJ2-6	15	ASSLDTGGRRSDVLT
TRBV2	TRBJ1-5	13	ASSYSLGGNQPQH
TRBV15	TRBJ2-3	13	ATSRDWGAGDTQY
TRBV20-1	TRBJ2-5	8	SATWETQY
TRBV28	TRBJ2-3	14	ASSLAGTGGTDTQY
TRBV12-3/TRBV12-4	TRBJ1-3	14	ASSLVQGIDGNTIY
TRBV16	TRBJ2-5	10	ASGQGFETQY
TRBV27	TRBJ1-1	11	ASSWSPTAEAF
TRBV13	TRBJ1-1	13	ASSLGGTENTEAF
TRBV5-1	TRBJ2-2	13	ASSSSGGKTGELF
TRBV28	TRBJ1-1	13	ASSFWAGGVTEAF
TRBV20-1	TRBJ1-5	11	SGRGLGDQPQH
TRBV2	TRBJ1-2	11	ASRYEANYGYT
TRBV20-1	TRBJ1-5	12	SARDRGQVIPQH
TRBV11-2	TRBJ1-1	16	ASSLGRRGLGLNTEAS
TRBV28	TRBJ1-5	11	ASSGQLNQPQH
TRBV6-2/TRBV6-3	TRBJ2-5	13	ASRRLRDNQETQY
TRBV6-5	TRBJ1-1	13	ASSYSSWTDTEAF
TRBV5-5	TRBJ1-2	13	ASSLGGPVGYGYT
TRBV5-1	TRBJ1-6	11	ASSLAEDSPLH
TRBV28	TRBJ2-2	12	ASSLTRVAGELF
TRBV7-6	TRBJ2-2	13	ASSFEGLNTGELF
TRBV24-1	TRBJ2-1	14	ATSGGMGQGYNEQF
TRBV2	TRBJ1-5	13	ASSERTGGNQPQH
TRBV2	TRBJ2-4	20	ASSVLGPTGLAGVLAKNIQY
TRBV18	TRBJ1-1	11	ASSQTGNTEAF
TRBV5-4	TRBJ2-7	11	ASSLAWSYEQY
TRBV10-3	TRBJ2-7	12	AISFRPPPYEQY
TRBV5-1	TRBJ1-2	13	ASSSGRDANYGYT
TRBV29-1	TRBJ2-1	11	SVFGGSYNEQF
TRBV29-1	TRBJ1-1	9	SVMEAAEAF
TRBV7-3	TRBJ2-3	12	ASSRTGLTDTQY
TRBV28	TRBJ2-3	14	ATGRGALLRTDTQY
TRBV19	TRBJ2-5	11	ASSGLLGETQY
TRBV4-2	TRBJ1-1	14	ASSQGQGGRGTEAF
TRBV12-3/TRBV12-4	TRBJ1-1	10	ARKKDSSEAF
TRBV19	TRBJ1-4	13	ASSAGLEGNEKLF
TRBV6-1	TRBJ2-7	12	ASSRPGQHYEQY
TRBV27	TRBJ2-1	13	ASRPGGGALDEQF
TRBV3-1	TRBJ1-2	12	ASSPLGDTYGYT
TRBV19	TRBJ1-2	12	ASSIWGSNYGYT
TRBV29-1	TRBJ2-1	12	SAQDRDSYNEQF
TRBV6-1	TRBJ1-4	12	ASSGRGSGEKLF
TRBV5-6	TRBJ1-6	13	ASSLGGRGNSPLH
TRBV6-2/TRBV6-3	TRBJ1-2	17	ASSYVLGQGAFAIYGYT
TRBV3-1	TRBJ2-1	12	ASSSRAGYDEQF
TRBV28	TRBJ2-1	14	ASSLWIAGGRGEQF
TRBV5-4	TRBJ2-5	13	ASSWRGALLETQY
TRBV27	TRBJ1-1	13	ASSFIGASNTEAF
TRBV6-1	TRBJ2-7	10	ASSGLEDEQY